A single sample is the source of the 27 T cell receptor beta chains below, sequenced in a study of cytotoxic CD8 clonotypes in ibrutinib-treated CLL. Measured with immunoSEQ multiplex PCR; TCRdb has only the in-frame clones, and not every one. This table holds about 140,000 clones, approximately 90% found once. Sequences were derived from PBMCs, sampled after 12 months of ibrutinib treatment. These receptors all stem from a human donor with chronic lymphocytic leukemia.

The CDR3 sequence is CASLLGTESTDTQYF. The CDR3 bases are TGCGCCAGCCTCTTGGGGACTGAGAGCACAGATACGCAGTATTTT. J is TRBJ2-3 and V is TRBV5-1; TRBD2 is a possible D gene (6 bases). Germline values: CDR1 SGHRS, CDR2 YFSETQ. The CDR3 extends over 15 amino acids. V lost 7 bases and J 0 bases, leaving 15 bases between the germline ends.

The chain recombines TRBV7-3 with TRBJ1-2; a weak D match, TRBD1 (6 bases). The CDR3 is 13 residues long. The germline V gene has CDR1 SGHTA and CDR2 FQGTGA. V dropped 5 bases and J dropped 2 bases, with 9 bases sitting between them. The chain's CDR3 is CASSPDRNYGYTF. CDR3 nucleotides: TGTGCCAGCAGCCCGGACAGAAACTATGGCTACACCTTC.

This chain links TRBV11-2 with TRBJ1-2, with TRBD1 identical over 8 bases. CDR3 size: 13 residues. Unmatched junction bases numbered 7, after V lost 5 bases and J lost 8 bases. Looked up from germline, CDR1 is SGHAT and CDR2 is FQNNGV. In DNA form, the CDR3 reads TGTGCCAGCAGCGCGACAGGGGTAAGCGGCTACACCTTC. Translated, it gives CASSATGVSGYTF.

This chain links TRBV18 with TRBJ2-7; no firm D call. CDR1 is KGHSH, CDR2 LQKENI, per germline. CDR3 length: 14 amino acids. Deletions cut 4 bases from V and 6 bases from J, with 16 bases between. Here the CDR3 DNA reads TGTGCCAGCTCACTGGCTAGTTCTCCGCCCGAGCAGTACTTC. Translated, it gives CASSLASSPPEQYF.

The genes are TRBV7-3 and TRBJ2-2, with a possible D match to TRBD1 (6 bases). The CDR3 runs 15 residues. Germline CDR1 is SGHTA and CDR2 is FQGTGA. The V end lost 1 base, the J end lost 4 bases, and 10 bases lay between the germline ends. This chain's CDR3 is CASSLIGGATGELFF. CDR3 DNA sequence: TGTGCCAGCAGCTTAATTGGGGGCGCCACCGGGGAGCTGTTTTTT.

The chain combines TRBV19 with TRBJ2-5, with 7 bases aligning to TRBD2. Trimming removed 4 bases from V and 4 bases from J; junction bases left unmatched: 3. CDR1 is LNHDA, CDR2 SQIVND, per germline (reference sequence). CDR3 length: 13 amino acids. CDR3 amino acids: CASSSVAGETQYF. CDR3 nucleotide sequence: TGTGCCAGTAGTAGCGTAGCGGGAGAGACCCAGTACTTC.

The rearrangement links TRBV25-1 to TRBJ1-2; D remains unclear. This CDR3 region has 12 residues. The V gene lost 3 bases and the J gene lost 2 bases, with 4 bases spanning the gap. Germline values: CDR1 MGHDK, CDR2 SYGVNS. CDR3 sequence (DNA): TGTGCCAGCAGTGAGAGGAACTATGGCTACACCTTC. It codes for CASSERNYGYTF.

This clone came up once. The chain employs TRBV6-5 and TRBJ2-7; 7 bases are a match to TRBD1. CDR1 and CDR2 (germline): MNHEY, SVGAGI. V shed 7 bases and J 3 bases; nucleotides not matched to a gene: 9. The CDR3 has 14 residues. For the CDR3, the DNA is TGTGCCAGCACCGAGGGGGCAGGGGGCTACGAGCAGTACTTC. The encoded protein is CASTEGAGGYEQYF.

This chain uses TRBV7-6 with TRBJ2-1, with TRBD2 as a possible D gene (5 bases). The ends were cut back, 4 bases at V and 5 bases at J, with 9 bases in the middle. This CDR3 comprises 13 residues. Germline CDR1 SGHVS, CDR2 FNYEAQ. This chain's CDR3 is CASSSGVHNEQFF. DNA of the CDR3: TGTGCCAGCAGCTCCGGGGTTCACAATGAGCAGTTCTTC.

The chain has TRBV9 and TRBJ2-2; D possibly corresponds to TRBD1 (5 bases). The germline CDR1 and CDR2 sequences are SGDLS and YYNGEE. The CDR3 covers 14 residues. V was clipped by 3 bases and J by 4 bases, with 10 bases between them. CDR3 in amino acids: CASSAGHFTGELFF. For the CDR3, the DNA is TGTGCCAGCAGCGCCGGACACTTCACCGGGGAGCTGTTTTTT.

Written as DNA, the CDR3 is TGTGCCAGCAGCTACGTTGGCTACGAGCAGTACTTC. Translated, it gives CASSYVGYEQYF. The V gene is TRBV11-2, the J gene TRBJ2-7; no clear D. The germline V gene has CDR1 SGHAT and CDR2 FQNNGV. The CDR3 is 12 amino acids. Trimming removed 4 bases from V and 3 bases from J, with 7 bases in between.

The chain has TRBV7-9 and TRBJ2-1, with TRBD2 identical over 7 bases. V lost 5 bases, J lost 4 bases, and 8 bases stayed unmatched. CDR3 length equals 15 residues. Germline CDR1 is SEHNR and CDR2 is FQNEAQ (reference sequence). The CDR3, as DNA: TGTGCCAGCAGCACGGGACTATCCGTGTACAATGAGCAGTTCTTC. The encoded protein is CASSTGLSVYNEQFF.

The genes are TRBV5-5 and TRBJ2-2; D unresolved. Trimming removed 0 bases from V and 4 bases from J, with 10 bases in between. This CDR3 spans 15 amino acids. The germline V gene encodes CDR1 SGHKS and CDR2 YYEKEE (reference sequence). CDR3 in DNA: TGTGCCAGCAGCTTGGGGGTACCGGGCACCGGGGAGCTGTTTTTT. This gives the protein CASSLGVPGTGELFF.

V and J are TRBV29-1 and TRBJ2-1, with 8 bases lining up with TRBD1. This CDR3 has 14 residues. With 6 bases clipped from V and 4 bases from J, the junction kept 8 bases outside the gene matches. Per the germline V gene, CDR1 is SQVTM and CDR2 is ANQGSEA. The CDR3 DNA is TGCAGCGTCGCCGACAGGGGTATATACAATGAGCAGTTCTTC. Its translation: CSVADRGIYNEQFF.

The chain couples TRBV7-8 to TRBJ2-7; 7 bases match TRBD1. The junction had 5 bases not matched to a gene; V was cut back by 1 base and J by 2 bases. CDR3 size: 15 residues. Germline-derived CDR1 and CDR2 are SGHVS and FQNEAQ. CDR3 in amino acids: CASSLGKGATYEQYF. In DNA, the CDR3 is TGTGCCAGCAGCTTAGGGAAGGGGGCAACCTACGAGCAGTACTTC. The whole variable domain, filled in from reference TRBV7-8 and TRBJ2-7, reads GAGVSQSPRYKVAKRGQDVALRCDPISGHVSLFWYQQALGQGPEFLTYFQNEAQLDKSGLPSDRFFAERPEGSVSTLKIQRTQQEDSAVYLCASSLGKGATYEQYFGPGTRLTVT.

The rearrangement links TRBV18 to TRBJ2-7; 7 bases agree with TRBD2. Germline CDR1 is KGHSH and CDR2 is LQKENI. V was clipped by 5 bases and J by 5 bases; unmatched bases: 9. The CDR3 runs 14 residues. The CDR3 loop reads CASSRAGVKNEQYF. The DNA for the CDR3 is TGTGCCAGCTCAAGGGCGGGAGTAAAAAACGAGCAGTACTTC. The full variable domain, its missing parts supplied by reference TRBV18 and TRBJ2-7, is NAGVMQNPRHLVRRRGQEARLRCSPMKGHSHVYWYRQLPEEGLKFMVYLQKENIIDESGMPKERFSAEFPKEGPSILRIQQVVRGDSAAYFCASSRAGVKNEQYFGPGTRLTVT.

This sequence joins TRBV6-6 and TRBJ1-5, with D unclear. Trimming pared 6 bases from V and 4 bases from J, leaving 7 bases between. The CDR3 covers 12 residues. Germline V gene data show CDR1 as MNHNY and CDR2 as SVGAGI (reference sequence). CDR3 nucleotide sequence: TGTGCCAGCAGACCTATTAATCAGCCCCAGCATTTT. Translation: CASRPINQPQHF.

The chain employs TRBV4-1 and TRBJ1-3; 7 positions match TRBD1. The CDR3 runs to 17 residues. Germline values: CDR1 MGHRA, CDR2 YSYEKL. J was trimmed by 2 bases and V by 0 bases; bases with no gene match: 7. CDR3 DNA: TGCGCCAGCAGCCAAGATTTTGGGACAGCAACTGGAAACACCATATATTTT. It translates to CASSQDFGTATGNTIYF.

The V gene is TRBV5-4, the J gene TRBJ2-5, with a tentative D call TRBD2 (5 bases). V lost 2 bases and J 2 bases, leaving 10 bases between the germline ends. Germline-derived CDR1 and CDR2 are SGHNT and YYREEE (reference sequence). CDR3 size: 14 residues. The CDR3, as DNA: TGTGCCAGCAGCTTAGAGGGTCTACAAGAGACCCAGTACTTC. It is translated as CASSLEGLQETQYF. Using reference TRBV5-4 and TRBJ2-5 for the parts outside the CDR3, the full variable domain is ETGVTQSPTHLIKTRGQQVTLRCSSQSGHNTVSWYQQALGQGPQFIFQYYREEENGRGNFPPRFSGLQFPNYSSELNVNALELDDSALYLCASSLEGLQETQYFGPGTRLLVL.

V is TRBV7-9 and J is TRBJ2-3; maybe TRBD2 (6 bases). Looked up from germline, CDR1 is SEHNR and CDR2 is FQNEAQ (reference sequence). V was clipped by 9 bases and J by 4 bases, with 14 bases between them. The CDR3 is made up of 13 amino acids. The CDR3 loop reads CARLAVGADTQYF. As DNA, the CDR3 is TGTGCCAGACTAGCCGTGGGCGCAGATACGCAGTATTTT.

The rearrangement links TRBV28 to TRBJ1-3; tentative D call: TRBD1 (5 bases). Germline V gene lookup returns CDR1 MDHEN and CDR2 SYDVKM. V was shortened by 1 base and J by 4 bases, with 11 bases between the two germline ends. CDR3 length: 15 residues. For the CDR3, the DNA is TGTGCCAGCAGTTTATTCGGGGACGGAGGAAACACCATATATTTT. As protein: CASSLFGDGGNTIYF.

A word on this clone: Other nucleotide sequences from this sample produce the same CDR3. The gene calls are TRBV18 and TRBJ2-7; 9 nucleotides align to TRBD1. The V and J ends lost 3 bases and 2 bases, in that order; junction bases with no gene match: 2. Germline CDR1 is KGHSH and CDR2 is LQKENI. The CDR3 extends over 14 amino acids. The CDR3 region is CASSPGTGPYEQYF. Here the CDR3 DNA reads TGTGCCAGCTCACCGGGGACAGGGCCCTACGAGCAGTACTTC. Together with reference TRBV18 and TRBJ2-7, the CDR3 gives the full variable domain: NAGVMQNPRHLVRRRGQEARLRCSPMKGHSHVYWYRQLPEEGLKFMVYLQKENIIDESGMPKERFSAEFPKEGPSILRIQQVVRGDSAAYFCASSPGTGPYEQYFGPGTRLTVT.

CDR3 nucleotide sequence: TGTGCCAGCACCTGGGCAAGGACTAGCGGAAATGAGCAGTTCTTC. It codes for CASTWARTSGNEQFF. The chain combines TRBV5-6 with TRBJ2-1; 10 bases line up with TRBD2. The CDR3 totals 15 residues. Germline CDR1 is SGHDT and CDR2 is YYEEEE. The junction had 10 bases not matched to a gene; V was cut back by 6 bases and J by 7 bases.

V usage is TRBV7-9 and J usage is TRBJ1-1; no clear D gene. The CDR3 sequence is 16 residues long. CDR1 is SEHNR and CDR2 is FQNEAQ in the germline V gene (reference sequence). V shed 4 bases and J shed 2 bases, with 17 bases lying between them. CDR3 loop: CASSSTQTTFNTEAFF. The CDR3 DNA reads as TGTGCCAGCAGCTCCACCCAGACGACATTTAACACTGAAGCTTTCTTT. Filled out from reference TRBV7-9 and TRBJ1-1, the complete variable domain reads DTGVSQNPRHKITKRGQNVTFRCDPISEHNRLYWYRQTLGQGPEFLTYFQNEAQLEKSRLLSDRFSAERPKGSFSTLEIQRTEQGDSAMYLCASSSTQTTFNTEAFFGQGTRLTVV.

This rearrangement joins TRBV19 to TRBJ1-2; TRBD1 aligns across 9 bases. Trimming at V came to 6 bases and at J to 8 bases, leaving 10 bases not matched to a gene. Germline V gene lookup returns CDR1 LNHDA and CDR2 SQIVND (reference sequence). This CDR3 has 14 amino acids. CDR3 region: CASSLTGGSGGYTF. The CDR3 nucleotides are TGTGCCAGTAGCCTAACAGGGGGCAGCGGAGGCTACACCTTC.

The chain employs TRBV6-1 and TRBJ2-5; 13 bases are shared with TRBD2. The CDR3 has 15 residues. Per the germline V gene, CDR1 is MNHNS and CDR2 is SASEGT. V shed 8 bases, J shed 5 bases, and the junction held 8 bases outside the gene matches. The CDR3 region is CASVRTSGRQETQYF. CDR3 bases: TGTGCCAGCGTTCGGACTAGCGGGAGACAGGAGACCCAGTACTTC.

V and J are TRBV28 and TRBJ2-7, with TRBD2 as a possible D gene (5 bases). CDR3 length: 15 residues. Trimming took off 5 bases at V and 6 bases at J, with 20 bases between the two ends. Germline-derived CDR1 and CDR2 are MDHEN and SYDVKM. DNA for the CDR3: TGTGCCAGCAGTATCTACTACCAAACTAGAAGCGAGCAGTACTTC. It encodes CASSIYYQTRSEQYF.